The clone carrying this T cell receptor beta chain was recorded many times. The authors prepared the TCRbeta library with unique molecular identifiers. TCRdb redid the calling of the PCR reads with MiXCR, one entry per CDR3 protein. In the table there are roughly 610,000 distinct CDR3 sequences, about 10% of which are singletons. The CDR3 has 16 amino acids. Unmatched junction bases numbered 10, after V lost 4 bases and J lost 8 bases. The germline CDR1 and CDR2 sequences are SNHLY and FYNNEI. This sample was included in a study of T-cell reconstitution after alpha-beta-depleted transplantation in children.

V gene TRBV2 combines with J gene TRBJ2-2, with TRBD2 matching 10 bases. This TCR was sampled from a human donor who donated a stem cell graft to a child with acute myeloid leukemia. Sequencing used PBMCs from the stem cell graft donor, obtained from the stem cell graft. The CDR3 is CASSAQREGLGGELFF. The CDR3 DNA reads as TGTGCCAGCAGTGCCCAGCGGGAGGGCCTAGGGGGGGAGCTGTTTTTT.